One sample yielded the 19 T cell receptor beta chains listed below, sequenced in a study of OX40 agonist ivuxolimab in advanced cancers. Profiling relied on immunoSEQ multiplex PCR, and the TCRdb table lists in-frame clones only, not all of them. The sample contains under 80,000 clones, 85% of which appear only once. Source: CD4+ or CD8+ T cells sorted from blood, taken in a trial of the OX40 agonist ivuxolimab. Receptors originate from an adult with an advanced solid tumor such as melanoma, head and neck, liver or kidney cancer.

The V and J genes are TRBV4-3 and TRBJ2-7, with D perhaps TRBD1 (6 bases). Trimming took 0 bases from V and 1 from J, leaving 10 bases between them. The CDR3 contains 15 residues. CDR1 and CDR2 from the germline V gene are LGHNA and YSLEER. CDR3 sequence: CASSQDGTPSYEQYF. The DNA for the CDR3 is TGCGCCAGCAGCCAAGATGGGACACCGTCCTACGAGCAGTACTTC.

The J gene is TRBJ2-7, the V gene TRBV5-4, with 9 bases matching TRBD1. Per germline, CDR1 SGHNT and CDR2 YYREEE (reference sequence). CDR3 size: 15 residues. The V and J ends lost 0 bases and 2 bases, in that order; junction bases with no gene match: 3. In nucleotides, the CDR3 is TGTGCCAGCAGCTTGGTTGGGACAGGGCCCTACGAGCAGTACTTC. Translated, it gives CASSLVGTGPYEQYF.

Only one count was recorded for this clone. The J gene is TRBJ2-3, the V gene TRBV7-3, with 7 positions matching TRBD2. Germline V gives CDR1 SGHTA, CDR2 FQGTGA. This CDR3 is 14 amino acids long. V shed 8 bases and J 2 bases; nucleotides not matched to a gene: 7. The DNA for the CDR3 is TGTGCCAGCTCTTACGGGAGGACCACAGATACGCAGTATTTT. Translated: CASSYGRTTDTQYF.

The V and J genes are TRBV19 and TRBJ1-1, with D maybe TRBD1 (5 bases). Germline loops: CDR1 LNHDA, CDR2 SQIVND (reference sequence). The V end was cut by 1 base, the J end by 1 base, with 10 bases between. This CDR3 region has 15 residues. The CDR3 region is CASSIAPGRNTEAFF. The CDR3 region has the DNA TGTGCCAGTAGTATAGCCCCAGGGAGGAACACTGAAGCTTTCTTT.

The chain carries TRBV6-6 and TRBJ1-1; weak D call: TRBD1 (6 bases). In germline, CDR1 is MNHNY, CDR2 SVGAGI (reference sequence). V gave up 5 bases and J gave up 5 bases, with 15 bases separating them. The CDR3 loop spans 14 amino acids. Here the CDR3 DNA reads TGTGCCAGCAGTCTGGGACATGGGGGGACTGAAGCTTTCTTT. This sequence encodes CASSLGHGGTEAFF.

J is TRBJ1-5 and V is TRBV6-9, with 10 bases matching TRBD1. The V and J ends lost 2 bases and 0 bases, in that order; junction bases with no gene match: 7. The CDR3 runs 18 residues. Germline V gene data show CDR1 as MNHGY and CDR2 as SVAAGI. The CDR3 spells CASSYRTGGKDSNQPQHF. The DNA of the CDR3 is TGTGCCAGCAGTTATAGGACAGGGGGAAAAGATAGCAATCAGCCCCAGCATTTT.

The genes are TRBV11-3 and TRBJ2-1; 7 nucleotides match TRBD1. There are 18 residues in the CDR3. V lost 1 base, J lost 5 bases, and 14 bases stayed unmatched. Germline V gene data show CDR1 as SGHNT and CDR2 as YENEEA. This CDR3 reads CASSLGWASSDRDNEQFF. In DNA form, the CDR3 reads TGTGCCAGCAGCTTAGGGTGGGCTAGTAGCGACAGGGACAATGAGCAGTTCTTC.

This sequence joins TRBV6-5 and TRBJ1-3; D is possibly TRBD1 (6 bases). The V end was cut by 7 bases, the J end by 3 bases, with 10 bases between. The CDR3 covers 13 residues. The germline gives CDR1 MNHEY, CDR2 SVGAGI. The CDR3 coding sequence is TGTGCCAGCACCCAGACAGGTGGAAACACCATATATTTT. It specifies CASTQTGGNTIYF.

V usage is TRBV19 and J usage is TRBJ1-3, with D tentatively TRBD1 (5 bases). Looked up from germline, CDR1 is LNHDA and CDR2 is SQIVND (reference sequence). V lost 6 bases and J 0 bases, leaving 9 bases between the germline ends. The CDR3 has 14 residues. The CDR3 protein is CASRQGGSGNTIYF. DNA for the CDR3: TGTGCCAGTAGGCAGGGAGGCTCTGGAAACACCATATATTTT.

The chain employs TRBV7-3 and TRBJ2-1; TRBD2 might be the D (5 bases). The CDR3 consists of 14 residues. V was shortened by 5 bases and J by 3 bases, with 11 bases between the two germline ends. The germline CDR1 and CDR2 sequences are SGHTA and FQGTGA. The CDR3 coding sequence is TGTGCCAGCAGCCGATGGACTGACTACAATGAGCAGTTCTTC. Protein: CASSRWTDYNEQFF.

The chain joins TRBV5-1 to TRBJ1-1; the D is unclear. The CDR3 has 16 amino acids. Germline V lookup: CDR1 SGHRS, CDR2 YFSETQ. V dropped 9 bases and J dropped 1 base, with 22 bases sitting between them. The CDR3 nucleotides read TGCGCCACCCAACCTAATCACGGGGTTCGGAACACTGAAGCTTTCTTT. This codes for CATQPNHGVRNTEAFF. Based on the CDR3 plus reference TRBV5-1 and TRBJ1-1, the full variable domain is KAGVTQTPRYLIKTRGQQVTLSCSPISGHRSVSWYQQTPGQGLQFLFEYFSETQRNKGNFPGRFSGRQFSNSRSEMNVSTLELGDSALYLCATQPNHGVRNTEAFFGQGTRLTVV.

This chain joins TRBV30 and TRBJ1-2; D is ambiguous. Trimming shortened V by 2 bases and J by 8 bases, and 18 bases separated the two germline ends. The CDR3 totals 14 residues. Germline values: CDR1 GTSNPN, CDR2 SVGIG (reference sequence). The CDR3 DNA sequence: TGTGCCTGGAGTCCCCCCCTGATAGTCGGCGGCTACACCTTC. This gives the protein CAWSPPLIVGGYTF.

The V and J genes are TRBV6-1 and TRBJ2-4, with TRBD1 matching 9 bases. The J segment lost 5 bases and the V segment lost 6 bases, leaving 2 bases of the junction unmatched. The CDR3 is 13 amino acids. Looked up from germline, CDR1 is MNHNS and CDR2 is SASEGT. The DNA for the CDR3 is TGTGCCAGCAGGGACAGGGGCGAAAACATTCAGTACTTC. Protein: CASRDRGENIQYF.

By share, this clone counts as medium-sized. The rearrangement links TRBV7-9 to TRBJ2-3; TRBD2 is a possible D gene (6 bases). The V and J ends lost 4 bases and 6 bases respectively, with 17 bases between them. Germline assignment: CDR1 SEHNR and CDR2 FQNEAQ (reference sequence). This CDR3 has 15 amino acids. The CDR3 DNA follows: TGTGCCAGCAGCTGGGAGGAAGGGCTCAGGGATACGCAGTATTTT. This gives the protein CASSWEEGLRDTQYF.

The chain carries TRBV19 and TRBJ1-3; D is undetermined. Germline values: CDR1 LNHDA, CDR2 SQIVND (reference sequence). V lost 5 bases and J 2 bases, leaving 10 bases between the germline ends. The length of the CDR3 is 14 residues. The CDR3 DNA sequence: TGTGCCAGTAGTCCCCCAGGAACTGGAAACACCATATATTTT. This gives the protein CASSPPGTGNTIYF.

The rearrangement joins TRBV7-3 to TRBJ2-7; D perhaps matches TRBD2 (5 bases). CDR3 length equals 13 residues. CDR1 is SGHTA, CDR2 FQGTGA, per germline. The V and J ends lost 2 bases and 9 bases respectively, with 14 bases between them. CDR3 DNA: TGTGCCAGCAGCTTAGACCAACGGAGGCGGCAGTACTTC. Its protein is CASSLDQRRRQYF.

This clone has only one observation. The J gene is TRBJ1-6, the V gene TRBV30; the match to TRBD1 covers 8 bases. Germline CDR1 is GTSNPN and CDR2 is SVGIG (reference sequence). The CDR3 spans 13 residues. Germline trimming cut 4 bases from V and 6 bases from J; bases unmatched to any gene: 2. CDR3 sequence reads: CAWIGQGNSPLHF. CDR3 DNA sequence: TGTGCCTGGATAGGACAGGGTAATTCACCCCTCCACTTT.

For the CDR3, the DNA is TGCGCCAGCAGCCAAGGTCAGGGGTCGGCCGGGGAGCTGTTTTTT. Its protein is CASSQGQGSAGELFF. The chain combines TRBV4-3 with TRBJ2-2, with D possibly matching TRBD1 (6 bases). The V gene lost 1 base and the J gene lost 6 bases, with 12 bases spanning the gap. Germline CDR1 and CDR2: LGHNA and YSLEER. The CDR3 totals 15 residues.

The chain carries TRBV2 and TRBJ2-6, with 7 positions matching TRBD1. V was clipped by 4 bases and J by 2 bases; unmatched bases: 8. From germline, CDR1 is SNHLY and CDR2 FYNNEI. The CDR3 spans 17 residues. This CDR3 is CASSGRGGFAGANVLTF. The CDR3 bases are TGTGCCAGCAGTGGAAGAGGGGGCTTTGCTGGGGCCAACGTCCTGACTTTC.